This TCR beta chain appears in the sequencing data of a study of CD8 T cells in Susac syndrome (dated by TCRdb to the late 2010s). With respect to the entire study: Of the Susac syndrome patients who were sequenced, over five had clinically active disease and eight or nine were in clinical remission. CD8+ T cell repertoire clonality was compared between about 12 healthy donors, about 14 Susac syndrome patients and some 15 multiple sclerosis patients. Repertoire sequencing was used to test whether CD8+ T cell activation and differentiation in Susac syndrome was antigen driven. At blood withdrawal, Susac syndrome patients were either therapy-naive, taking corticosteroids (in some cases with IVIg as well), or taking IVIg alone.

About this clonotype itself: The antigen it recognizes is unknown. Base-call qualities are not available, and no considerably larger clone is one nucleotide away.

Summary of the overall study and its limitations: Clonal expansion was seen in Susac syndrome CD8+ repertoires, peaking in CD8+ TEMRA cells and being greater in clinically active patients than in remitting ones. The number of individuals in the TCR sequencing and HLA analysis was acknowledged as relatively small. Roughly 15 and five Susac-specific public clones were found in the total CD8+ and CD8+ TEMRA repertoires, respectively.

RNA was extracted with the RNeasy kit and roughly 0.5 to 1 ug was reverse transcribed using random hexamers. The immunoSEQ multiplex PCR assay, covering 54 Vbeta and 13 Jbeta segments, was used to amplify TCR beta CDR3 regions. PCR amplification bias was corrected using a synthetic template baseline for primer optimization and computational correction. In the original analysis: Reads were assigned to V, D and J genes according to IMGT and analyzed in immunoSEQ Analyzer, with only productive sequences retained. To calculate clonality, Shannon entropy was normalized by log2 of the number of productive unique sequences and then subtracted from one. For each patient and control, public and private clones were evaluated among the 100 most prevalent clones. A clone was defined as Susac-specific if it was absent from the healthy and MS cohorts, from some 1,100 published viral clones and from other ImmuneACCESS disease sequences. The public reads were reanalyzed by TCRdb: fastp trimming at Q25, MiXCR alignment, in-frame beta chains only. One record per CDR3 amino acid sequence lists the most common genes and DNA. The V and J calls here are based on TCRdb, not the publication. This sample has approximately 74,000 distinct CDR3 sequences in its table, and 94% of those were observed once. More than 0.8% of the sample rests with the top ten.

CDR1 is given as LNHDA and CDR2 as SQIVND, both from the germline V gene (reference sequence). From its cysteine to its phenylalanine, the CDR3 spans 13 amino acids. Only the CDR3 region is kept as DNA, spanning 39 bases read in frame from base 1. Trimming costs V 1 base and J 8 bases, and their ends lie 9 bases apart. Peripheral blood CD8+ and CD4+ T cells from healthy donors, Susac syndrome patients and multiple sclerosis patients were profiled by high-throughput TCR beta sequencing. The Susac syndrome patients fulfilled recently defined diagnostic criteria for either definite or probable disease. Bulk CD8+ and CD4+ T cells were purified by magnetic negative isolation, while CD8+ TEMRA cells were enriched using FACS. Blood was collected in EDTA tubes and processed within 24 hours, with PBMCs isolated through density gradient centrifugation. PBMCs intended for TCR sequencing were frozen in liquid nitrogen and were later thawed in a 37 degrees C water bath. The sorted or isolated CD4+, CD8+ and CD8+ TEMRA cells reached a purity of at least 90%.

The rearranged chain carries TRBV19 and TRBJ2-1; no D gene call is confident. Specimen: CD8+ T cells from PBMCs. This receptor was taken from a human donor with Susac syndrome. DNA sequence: TGTGCCAGTAGTATAGCATTGCTCGATGAGCAGTTCTTC. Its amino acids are CASSIALLDEQFF.